This TCR beta chain originates from a study of cytomegalovirus exposure and HLA in healthy donors (dated by TCRdb to 2016 to 2017). About the full investigation: An earlier analysis of several hundred of the donors reported about 290 Gb of sequence data and 120 million or so unique TCR beta sequences from about 200 million T cells. An early release that covered roughly 600 HLA-typed donors contained approximately 300 gigabases of sequencing data and tens of millions of unique TCR sequences. Among the roughly 370 genotyped donors, approximately 81% belonged to the genetic ancestry cluster associated with self-reported Caucasian donors. The study aimed to test whether signatures of past pathogen exposure could be identified by cataloging public T cell receptors. The T cell repertoires of some 700 subjects were profiled by immunosequencing and related to cytomegalovirus serostatus. In addition to the first cohort of 666 subjects, a separate validation cohort of around 110 different subjects was used. High-throughput TCR immunosequencing, statistical association of individual TCRs with disease status, and machine learning were combined to predict cytomegalovirus infection status. A later analysis re-examined previously published TCR beta repertoires from several hundred donors and added high-resolution HLA genotyping to investigate patterns of TCR occurrence. Rather than using new phenotypic data, the later analysis identified candidate immune exposures from TCR beta sequences and from how often those sequences occurred across donors. An earlier analysis of 587 of the donors used high-throughput TCR beta sequencing to judge whether each TCR beta V gene segment behaved as functional or pseudogenic. Donor age, sex, ethnicity and CMV serostatus were compiled together with the repertoire data. A later genetic analysis used genome-wide SNP genotypes for about 55% of the 666 donors, treating that subset as a discovery cohort. All discovery cohort repertoires had been generated using a single sequencing platform. HLA typing included class I and class II loci at four-digit resolution. Typing coverage differed by locus: A, B, C, DRB1 and DQB1 were typed in roughly 629-630 donors, DQA1 in approximately 520, DPA1 in approximately 610, and DPB1 in 472. A handful of DR-DQ haplotypes were handled as single units for association and clustering because linkage in the cohort was strong. Across 300 to 500 genotyped donors of the cohort, an average of approximately 240,000 unique TCR beta nucleotide sequences per donor were sequenced, and 15% to 20% of those sequences were non-productive.

This clone came up a few times. Its antigen is currently not known. The record has no base qualities; no much larger clone is one base away. Overall study results and their limits: Linkage disequilibrium might explain the correlated functional status among segregating V segments, but an unknown experimental factor could not be excluded. Across donors, most TCR sequences were observed very rarely, whereas some public TCRs were present in many individuals. This cohort had only TCR beta chains sequenced, and the lack of alpha or paired-chain data limited which features could be detected. When HLA alleles, especially DR and DQ, strongly co-occurred, TCR associations were difficult to assign to individual alleles. V-gene and J-gene trimming of TCR beta chains was associated with a missense DCLRE1C variant in a later genetic analysis, and the association was replicated in an independent cohort. Immune exposure information for the cohort was limited to CMV serostatus. Over 15 rarely observed V segments, including chromosome 9 orphons, were excluded from the earlier analysis of several hundred of the donors because counts were too low. A further reported finding was that TCR beta sequences accurately predicted the HLA-A and HLA-B alleles for most subjects in the first cohort. Presence/absence analyses assumed roughly uniform sequencing depth across donors, an assumption that may not hold. The 87-base-pair reads could not distinguish some IMGT-functional V segments, including TRBV6-2 and TRBV6-3, so those segments were excluded. A cluster of highly shared sequence variants was judged likely to be a technical artifact of the sequencing pipeline. A later analysis found that most CMV-associated TCR beta chains appeared HLA-restricted, with HLA associations seemingly driven largely by CMV exposure. Broadly in line with IMGT annotations, most TCR beta V segments showed up in productive rearrangements about 87% or about 30% of the time in an earlier analysis of 587 of the donors. According to a later analysis, TCR association rates differed among HLA loci, with DRB1 alleles showing the most associated TCRs and HLA-C alleles showing the fewest. Because some donors lacked HLA typing at each locus, the association tests relied only on the typed subset. In a later genetic analysis, fewer N-insertions in productive TCRs were reported among donors in an Asian-associated ancestry cluster than the roughly 640-donor mean. A later analysis found that HLA-associated TCR beta chains were more clonally expanded and had lower generation probabilities than equally common non-associated chains. Specific HLA alleles were associated with over 15,000 TCR beta sequences at a false discovery rate of 0.05 in a later analysis. The study listed 164 TCR beta chains as associated with cytomegalovirus. In a later analysis, several top co-occurrence clusters were reported to appear linked to parvovirus B19, influenza, CMV and Epstein-Barr virus. The authors suggested that the approach could potentially be extended to other disease states and immunological phenotypes. A few of the identified cytomegalovirus-associated TCR beta chains were confirmed in vitro to be specific for cytomegalovirus antigens. In both the original and validation cohorts, the classifier was reported to diagnose cytomegalovirus status with high specificity and sensitivity.

Receptor amplification or capture employed the immunoSEQ multiplex PCR assay. A mixture of 60 forward primers for TCR Vbeta segments and 13 reverse primers for TCR Jbeta segments was used in the multiplex PCR. The CDR3 region of rearranged TCR beta genes was amplified from genomic DNA with a multiplex PCR assay. Amplified TCR beta libraries were sequenced as 87-base-pair reads on the Illumina HiSeq System. Under the source paper's analysis protocol: A later analysis tallied roughly 80 million unique TCR beta chains across the 650 to 750 repertoires, and some 12 million of those chains were shared by two or more donors. Raw reads were error-corrected and collapsed into unique sequences by a nearest-neighbor algorithm in which closely related sequences were merged to remove PCR and sequencing errors. V, D and J gene segments were assigned by aligning CDR3 sequences to IMGT reference sequences. For a sequence to be retained, a match of at least six nucleotides was required to both a V gene segment and a J gene segment. Rearrangements were called productive when the CDR3 lacked stop codons and stayed in frame with V and J; all others were non-productive. CDR3 was defined according to IMGT convention as the region running from the second conserved V-encoded cysteine to the conserved J-encoded phenylalanine. In an earlier analysis of just under 600 of the donors, sequences lacking an unambiguous match to a single V gene segment were excluded. An earlier analysis of some 500 of the donors classified V segments as functional when productive rearrangements were above 56.7% and as segregating when the standard deviation between donors was above 5%. A statistical classification framework was built for diagnosing cytomegalovirus status from the catalog of TCR beta chain sequences. V and J gene assignment, in a later analysis, came from comparing TCR nucleotide sequences with IMGT/GENE-DB human TR gene sequences. In a later analysis, CDR3 sequences and most-parsimonious VDJ recombination scenarios were assigned using the TCRdist pipeline. In a later analysis, every TCR beta chain was defined by the combination of its CDR3 amino acid sequence and its V-gene family, and reads without a unique V-gene family were dropped. As a way to deal with suspected cross-contamination and a sequencing artifact, a later analysis dropped under 600 nucleotide sequences that were highly shared and had low generation probability. In a later analysis, a clonal expansion index was calculated for each public chain from normalized within-repertoire ranks of inferred template counts. In a later analysis, generation probabilities were computed using a VDJ recombination model fitted to out-of-frame rearrangements, and the results were checked against IGoR. In a later analysis, TCR-TCR, TCR-HLA and TCR-CMV co-occurrence was scored with hypergeometric tests, and a repertoire-size bias correction was applied to TCR pairs. In a later analysis, false discovery rates were estimated by permuting HLA or CMV assignments 20 times. A later analysis grouped co-occurring TCRs with DBSCAN, adding TCRdist sequence similarity when clustering within HLA-allele-positive subsets. Repertoires with fewer than 30,000 or more than 120,000 public chains were left out of co-occurrence clustering, as were a handful of repertoires with anomalous nucleotide sharing. Entries here come from immuneACCESS through TCRdb and include only in-frame sequences with V and J called. Some clones fail to appear in such tables; in the studies checked, an unresolved V gene covers under half of the shortfall, and the cause of the remainder is unknown. From that table come the V and J calls and clone size; the DNA was used to work out D and trimming. This sample has some 120,000 clones in its table, and over 80% of those were observed once. 0.24% of the sample is taken by the ten largest.

The cohort consisted of 600 to 750 healthy bone marrow donors. At the time of sampling, all cohort members were nominally healthy, though unrecorded immune exposures were likely present. The donor tested CMV seronegative, placing the donor among the 350 to 400 seronegative members of the cohort. A peripheral blood sample was collected from each donor, and TCR beta sequencing was performed on peripheral blood mononuclear cells. Genomic DNA was extracted from the blood cell samples with the Qiagen DNeasy Blood Extraction Kit. CDR1 and CDR2, looked up from the germline V gene, are SGHTA and FQGNSA. Measured from the cysteine to the phenylalanine, the CDR3 is 15 residues long. Just CDR3 DNA is preserved here, 45 bases in frame from base 1. From V the trimming removes 5 bases and from J it removes 6 bases, while the gene matches leave 12 bases of the junction unaccounted for.

The chain was built from TRBV7-2 and TRBJ2-7, and TRBD2 matches 8 of the central bases. The sequence was obtained from a man aged 45-65 years in good health and CMV-seronegative. The sample was PBMCs. The nucleotide sequence is given as TGTGCCAGCAGCCTCTCGGGGGGGGGAATGTTCGAGCAGTACTTC. This yields the protein CASSLSGGGMFEQYF.